This T cell receptor (beta chain) comes out of a study of cytomegalovirus exposure and HLA in healthy donors. V lost 3 bases, J lost 0 bases, and 14 bases lay in between. The CDR3 loop spans 16 amino acids. The germline CDR1 and CDR2 sequences are MNHEY and SMNVEV (reference sequence). Both 60 Vbeta primers and 13 Jbeta primers went into the PCR. Assay: immunoSEQ multiplex PCR; the TCRdb copy retains only in-frame clones and omits some. The data hold about 180,000 clones, with about 81% observed a single time. Sequenced material: PBMCs. The clonotype was recovered from a man between 40 and 49 years old in good health and CMV-seronegative. The V and J genes are TRBV27 and TRBJ1-1; the D gene is possibly TRBD1 (6 bases). The CDR3 nucleotides read TGTGCCAGCAGTTTCAGACAGGAGATCATGAACACTGAAGCTTTCTTT. Translated: CASSFRQEIMNTEAFF.